The 23 T cell receptor beta chains reported below all come from one sample, sequenced in a study of CD8 T cells in Susac syndrome. A quantity of roughly 0.5 to 1 ug RNA underwent reverse transcription using random hexamers. TCRdb analysed the immunoSEQ multiplex PCR reads with MiXCR anew, one entry per CDR3 protein. The sample shows 150,000 to 180,000 distinct CDR3 sequences, approximately 94% of them seen only once. Sequences were obtained from CD8+ T cells from PBMCs. The receptors were sampled from a human donor with multiple sclerosis.

The chain recombines TRBV7-2 with TRBJ2-3; D possibly matches TRBD1 or TRBD2 (6 bases each). Trimming removed 5 bases at V and 4 bases at J, with 16 bases between. This CDR3 comprises 15 residues. Germline-derived CDR1 and CDR2 are SGHTA and FQGNSA. This CDR3 reads CASSPRNGGADTQYF. Written as DNA, the CDR3 is TGTGCCAGCAGCCCAAGGAACGGGGGCGCAGATACGCAGTATTTT.

J is TRBJ1-5 and V is TRBV7-9; D perhaps matches TRBD1 (6 bases). Germline V gives CDR1 SEHNR, CDR2 FQNEAQ (reference sequence). V was clipped by 1 base and J by 6 bases, with 10 bases between them. The CDR3 consists of 14 residues. CDR3 in DNA: TGTGCCAGCAGCTTAGGAGGGGGGCTTCAGCCCCAGCATTTT. Translating gives CASSLGGGLQPQHF.

The chain has TRBV28 and TRBJ2-7; D assignment may be TRBD1 or TRBD2 (5 bases each). The CDR3 sequence is 14 residues long. Trimming cost V 3 bases and J 4 bases, with 13 bases left between them. Germline CDR1 and CDR2: MDHEN and SYDVKM. Here the CDR3 DNA reads TGTGCCAGCAGTTTCGGAGACGGGGCGTACGAGCAGTACTTC. Translating it yields CASSFGDGAYEQYF.

The J gene is TRBJ1-2, the V gene TRBV29-1, with D possibly matching TRBD1 (6 bases). This CDR3 has 12 residues. V lost 7 bases and J lost 3, with 12 bases in between. CDR1 and CDR2 from the germline V gene are SQVTM and ANQGSEA. The DNA of the CDR3 is TGCAGCGCCACACAGGGCTACTATGGCTACACCTTC. This sequence encodes CSATQGYYGYTF.

The V and J genes are TRBV27 and TRBJ2-5; TRBD2 matches at 12 bases. Germline CDR1 is MNHEY and CDR2 is SMNVEV (reference sequence). With V trimmed by 3 bases and J by 4 bases, 6 bases remained unmatched. This CDR3 region has 16 residues. Here the CDR3 reads CASSFLAGGPAETQYF. The CDR3 DNA reads TGTGCCAGCAGTTTCCTAGCGGGGGGGCCCGCAGAGACCCAGTACTTC.

This chain links TRBV4-3 with TRBJ1-2, with D maybe TRBD1 (6 bases). V was clipped by 4 bases and J by 6 bases, with 18 bases between them. The CDR3 length is 15 residues. Germline V lookup: CDR1 LGHNA, CDR2 YSLEER. Written as DNA, the CDR3 is TGCGCCAGCAGCCCGACCGCGACAGGAATAAATGGCTACACCTTC. It yields the protein CASSPTATGINGYTF.

The chain uses TRBV20-1 and TRBJ1-1, with unresolved D. Germline V CDR1 and CDR2: DFQATT, SNEGSKA (reference sequence). The CDR3 has 14 residues. Trimming pared 0 bases from V and 1 base from J, leaving 9 bases between. The CDR3 coding sequence is TGCAGTGCTAGAGATCCAAGCAAGAACACTGAAGCTTTCTTT. Its protein product is CSARDPSKNTEAFF.

This clonotype was detected only once. The genes are TRBV18 and TRBJ2-7; 11 nucleotides align to TRBD2. Germline V gene sequence: CDR1 KGHSH, CDR2 LQKENI. V was pared by 0 bases and J by 0 bases, with 1 base of the junction left unmatched. The CDR3 covers 16 residues. The CDR3 DNA reads as TGTGCCAGCTCACCACCAGGGACTAGCGGCTCCTACGAGCAGTACTTC. It yields the protein CASSPPGTSGSYEQYF.

The V call is TRBV4-2, the J call TRBJ1-1; D gene uncertain. Between the trimmed V and J ends, which lost 3 bases and 0 bases, there was a span of 8 bases. The germline V gene has CDR1 LGHNA and CDR2 YNFKEQ. This CDR3 is built from 14 residues. The CDR3 region is CASSQTRMNTEAFF. CDR3 nucleotides: TGTGCCAGCAGCCAGACAAGGATGAACACTGAAGCTTTCTTT.

This clonotype appeared a single time. The V and J genes are TRBV13 and TRBJ2-2; 12 positions match TRBD2. The ends lost 3 bases at V and 10 bases at J; junction bases unmatched: 6. CDR1 PRHDT and CDR2 FYEKMQ come from the germline V gene (reference sequence). This CDR3 contains 15 residues. Here the CDR3 DNA reads TGTGCCAGCAGCTTCCTAGCGGGGGGGCCTGAGGAGCTGTTTTTT. Residues: CASSFLAGGPEELFF.

This chain's CDR3 is CAWSDPLLLFRGTEAFF. The CDR3 DNA is TGTGCCTGGAGCGACCCGCTACTGTTATTCAGGGGCACTGAAGCTTTCTTT. The chain couples TRBV30 to TRBJ1-1; TRBD1 is a possible D gene (6 bases). Germline lookup yields CDR1 GTSNPN and CDR2 SVGIG (reference sequence). Trimming cost V 3 bases and J 4 bases, with 24 bases left between them. This CDR3 is built from 17 residues.

This chain joins TRBV3-1 and TRBJ1-1; 8 positions agree with TRBD1. The V and J ends lost 0 bases and 0 bases, in that order; junction bases with no gene match: 3. Per germline, CDR1 LGHDT and CDR2 YNNKEL (reference sequence). This CDR3 has 16 residues. The CDR3 nucleotides are TGTGCCAGCAGCCAAGACCAGGGACAGGTGAACACTGAAGCTTTCTTT. This translates into CASSQDQGQVNTEAFF.

The chain couples TRBV4-3 to TRBJ2-2, with D uncertain. The CDR3 runs 14 residues. Germline-derived CDR1 and CDR2 are LGHNA and YSLEER. Trimming shortened V by 2 bases and J by 1 base, and 5 bases separated the two germline ends. CDR3 nucleotide sequence: TGCGCCAGCAGCCAAAGACGGAACACCGGGGAGCTGTTTTTT. This translates into CASSQRRNTGELFF.

V usage is TRBV3-1 and J usage is TRBJ1-2; possibly TRBD1 for D (5 bases). V shed 4 bases and J shed 4 bases, with 13 bases lying between them. Germline CDR1 reads LGHDT; CDR2 reads YNNKEL (reference sequence). This CDR3 has 14 residues. CDR3 coding DNA: TGTGCCAGCAGCCCCGGGGCTAGGGGCTATGGCTACACCTTC. It specifies CASSPGARGYGYTF.

This clonotype was seen a handful of times. The CDR3 DNA sequence: TGTGCCAGCAGCCAAGGAAGGGAGCAGTACTTC. Amino acids: CASSQGREQYF. The V call is TRBV14, the J call TRBJ2-7, with D unresolved. Germline V gene data show CDR1 as SGHDN and CDR2 as FVKESK. This CDR3 comprises 11 residues. The germline V and J ends were trimmed by 1 base and 7 bases, with 5 bases remaining between them.

V usage is TRBV6-5 and J usage is TRBJ1-6; D might be TRBD1 (5 bases). Germline assignment: CDR1 MNHEY and CDR2 SVGAGI. This CDR3 has 15 amino acids. Trimming pared 6 bases from V and 13 bases from J, leaving 22 bases between. This CDR3 reads CASRLKQEGYGPLHF. DNA for the CDR3: TGTGCCAGCAGACTCAAACAGGAAGGTTATGGTCCCCTCCACTTT.

The chain uses TRBV7-2 and TRBJ1-2; tentative D call: TRBD1 (5 bases). The CDR3 consists of 15 residues. Trimming took 5 bases from V and 3 from J, leaving 16 bases between them. The germline V gene encodes CDR1 SGHTA and CDR2 FQGNSA. The CDR3 sequence is CASSHGGEADYGYTF. The CDR3 nucleotides are TGTGCCAGCAGCCATGGAGGGGAGGCAGACTATGGCTACACCTTC.

V usage is TRBV2 and J usage is TRBJ2-5; perhaps D is TRBD1 or TRBD2 (5 bases each). The CDR3 contains 15 residues. In germline, CDR1 is SNHLY, CDR2 FYNNEI. The germline V and J ends were trimmed by 6 bases and 0 bases, with 14 bases remaining between them. This CDR3 reads CASSPGQKYQETQYF. CDR3 bases: TGTGCCAGCAGCCCGGGGCAGAAGTACCAAGAGACCCAGTACTTC. Full variable domain (outside the CDR3, taken from reference TRBV2 and TRBJ2-5): EPEVTQTPSHQVTQMGQEVILRCVPISNHLYFYWYRQILGQKVEFLVSFYNNEISEKSEIFDDQFSVERPDGSNFTLKIRSTKLEDSAMYFCASSPGQKYQETQYFGPGTRLLVL.

The J gene is TRBJ2-7, the V gene TRBV11-2; D gene ambiguous. The CDR3 contains 11 residues. Germline lookup yields CDR1 SGHAT and CDR2 FQNNGV. V was cut by 5 bases and J by 7 bases, with 9 bases left in between. The CDR3 coding sequence is TGTGCCAGCAGCAACACCAAGGAGCAGTACTTC. It encodes CASSNTKEQYF.

This clonotype was recorded only once. V gene TRBV20-1 combines with J gene TRBJ2-7; tentative D call: TRBD1 (6 bases). Trimming took off 5 bases at V and 7 bases at J, with 12 bases between the two ends. The CDR3 is 11 amino acids. Germline V lookup: CDR1 DFQATT, CDR2 SNEGSKA (reference sequence). The CDR3 spells CSAFQGREQYF. The CDR3 nucleotides read TGCAGTGCTTTTCAGGGGCGAGAGCAGTACTTC.

A single count supports this clonotype. The chain joins TRBV15 to TRBJ2-7; 9 positions agree with TRBD1. Germline V lookup: CDR1 LNHNV, CDR2 YYDKDF (reference sequence). The junction had 9 bases not matched to a gene; V was cut back by 4 bases and J by 5 bases. This CDR3 has 15 amino acids. The CDR3 sequence: CATSINRGQADEQYF. CDR3 DNA: TGTGCCACCAGCATAAACAGGGGGCAGGCGGACGAGCAGTACTTC.

This rearrangement joins TRBV24-1 to TRBJ2-3; D gene unclear. This CDR3 has 17 amino acids. Germline V gives CDR1 KGHDR, CDR2 SFDVKD. V lost 5 bases to trimming and J lost 0 bases, with 17 bases between them. The CDR3 nucleotides are TGTGCCACCAGTGCCTCCACATGGATCGCTAGCACAGATACGCAGTATTTT. Protein product: CATSASTWIASTDTQYF.

CDR3 coding DNA: TGTGCCAGCACCGTAGCGGCACGAACAGATACGCAGTATTTT. It translates to CASTVAARTDTQYF. The V call is TRBV12-3 or TRBV12-4, the J call TRBJ2-3, with TRBD2 as a possible D gene (6 bases). The CDR3 has 14 residues. Trimming took 7 bases from V and 3 from J, leaving 14 bases between them.